This paragraph covers one TCR beta chain sequence. Its specificity is not known. Eight separate reactions per sample yielded the cDNA. A template switching step added UMIs, each with a 6-nucleotide sample barcode. TCRdb re-called the 5' RACE reads and catalogs CDR3 proteins one per entry, DNA excluded. This repertoire includes around 380,000 distinct CDR3 sequences. The sample belongs to a study of monozygotic twins with inflammatory bowel disease. General study findings and limits: Patients got different immunosuppressive treatments, which may have made their repertoires more variable. Using the inverse Simpson index, IBD patients had lower TCRbeta diversity than healthy co-twins.

CDR1 and CDR2 from the germline V gene are SGHRS and YFSETQ. This CDR3 region has 13 residues. The chain joins TRBV5-1 to TRBJ1-1. The sequence came from a human donor with ulcerative colitis or Crohn's disease, or a healthy co-twin of an affected twin (not recorded which). Sequences were obtained from blood. CDR3 in amino acids: CASSWGQNTEAFF.